This T cell receptor (beta chain) is drawn from a study of blood T cells in healthy people across ages. Primers used in a second PCR of about 7 to 12 cycles were a sample-barcoded 5' primer and a J-beta primer mix. The yield of each sample was at least 2.5 million CDR3-containing paired-end reads. One entry per CDR3 protein results from TCRdb running MiXCR on the 5' RACE reads. The sample contains some 760,000 distinct CDR3 sequences, around 25% of which appear only once. In the case of this clonotype: Its antigen is unknown.

CDR3 size: 15 residues. The trim removed 1 base at V and 7 bases at J, leaving 10 bases unmatched. Germline assignment: CDR1 SGHNT and CDR2 YYREEE (reference sequence). The study's findings and limits: Diversity of TCR beta per million T cells declined in a roughly linear way with age. Higher diversity, along with more naive CD4+ cells, distinguished long-lived donors from aged donors.

These records were also assigned to another study, of T cells of mothers and their children. That report adds: Thymic selection shapes TCR recombination output in related pairs, and it does so similarly in unrelated pairs.

The sample was blood. The V call is TRBV5-4, the J call TRBJ2-7, with 8 bases fitting TRBD2. This TCR was sampled from a boy aged 5 to 17 in good health. The CDR3 is CASSLFGGGMSEQYF. The CDR3 DNA follows: TGTGCCAGCAGCTTGTTCGGGGGGGGCATGTCTGAGCAGTACTTC.